The following is a T cell receptor beta chain sequence with its context. No antigen is known for it. Base qualities are missing; no much larger clone stands one base away. TCRbeta CDR3 regions were amplified from genomic DNA by means of the immunoSEQ Assay, a bias-controlled multiplex PCR. For the original study's pipeline: Nucleated cell counts per sample were estimated from amplification of reference gene primers within the assay. To quantify the absolute abundance of each unique TCRbeta CDR3 rearrangement, sequence reads were collapsed and filtered. For each sample, productive Simpson clonality was calculated as the square root of Simpson's diversity index across productive rearrangements. TCRdb took this table from immuneACCESS and kept in-frame rearrangements with V and J called. Such tables lack part of the clones; where checked against another copy, unresolved V genes explain under half of the gap, and the rest is unexplained. V and J calls and clone size come straight from that table; D and trimming were deduced from the DNA. The sample has approximately 230,000 clones on record, roughly 80% of them singletons. The ten largest clones capture approximately 9.1% of the sample.

Per the germline V gene, MDHEN is the CDR1 and SYDVKM is the CDR2. There are 15 amino acids in the CDR3, from cysteine to phenylalanine inclusive. Only the CDR3 portion is preserved as DNA: 45 bases, with reading frame beginning at the first base. Germline trimming amounts to 5 bases on V and 8 bases on J, with 8 as the count of junction bases outside the gene matches. The sample is drawn from a study of blood T cell repertoires in COVID-19 (dated by TCRdb to between 2020 and 2021). A note on the overall study: Samples covering the acute and convalescent phases of COVID-19 were provided by collaborators in the United States, Italy and Spain. The samples were drawn from two sources: the first 160 participants of the ongoing ImmuneRACE study, and 1,000 to 1,500 subjects contributed by 6 global collaborators. Deeply sampled blood TCRbeta repertoires from subjects exposed to, actively infected with, or recovered from COVID-19 were included in the dataset. Where available, HLA class I and class II types were taken from metadata supplied by the sample provider and were not determined by assay-based typing. The repertoires were released in a freely available public database meant as a resource for research on the immune response to SARS-CoV-2. Sample metadata almost always included a de-identified subject ID, COVID-19 status, age in years and sex. The material from the prospective study consisted of cDNA or gDNA derived from T cells, B-cell-depleted T cells, or PBMCs.

Paper-wide results and their limitations: The amount of clinical and demographic metadata varied by source and participant and was provided uncurated.

Whole blood was collected in K2EDTA tubes by collaborating institutions according to the institutions' own protocols. For TCRbeta analysis, collaborators shipped samples as frozen whole blood, isolated PBMCs, or DNA extracted from either of those sample types. This sequence originates from an elderly man with acute or convalescent COVID-19. The material sequenced was peripheral blood. The rearrangement joined TRBV28 to TRBJ2-2; TRBD2 matches 10 bases in the middle. The CDR3 region: CASSPSGGTAGELFF. The DNA sequence is as follows: TGTGCCAGCAGTCCTAGCGGGGGTACAGCGGGGGAGCTGTTTTTT.